This TCR beta chain was obtained from a study of identical twins. Study results and caveats: It was out-of-frame TCR alpha sharing in monozygotic twins that models underestimated. Less excess twin sharing appeared in beta out-of-frame sequences. For out-of-frame alpha sequences shared by twins, low generation probability was in excess.

cDNA carried unique molecular identifiers, and a universal primer site was added by template switching. From the 5' RACE reads, TCRdb called clonotypes with MiXCR, one entry per CDR3 protein. The data contain some 1,700,000 distinct CDR3 sequences, around a third of them singletons. The CDR3 is 17 amino acids. The V end was cut by 1 base, the J end by 0 bases, with 14 bases between. In the case of this clonotype: Antigen specificity is unknown.

Sequenced sample: cord blood. The chain combines TRBV12-3 or TRBV12-4 with TRBJ2-3, with D possibly called TRBD1 or TRBD2 (5 bases each). The sequence was collected from a newborn girl in good health. In nucleotides, the CDR3 is TGTGCCAGCAGTTTAGGGGGGAAGAAACCTAGCACAGATACGCAGTATTTT. Translating it yields CASSLGGKKPSTDTQYF.